A single sample is the source of the 4 T cell receptor beta chains below, sequenced in a study of CD8+CD57+ T cells in acquired aplastic anemia. Selection for sequencing was limited to patients who had shown CD8+CD57+ cell expansion by flow cytometry. TCR beta VDJ and CDR3 profiles were obtained from a genomic DNA template. MiXCR, run by TCRdb on the reads, gives a single entry per CDR3 protein. The sample records some 160,000 distinct CDR3 sequences, less than 60% being singletons. Material for sequencing was sorted CD4+, CD8+, or CD8+CD57+ T cells (not recorded which) from PBMCs. The source of these receptors is a human donor with aplastic anemia.

This clonotype was observed many times. This sequence joins TRBV19 and TRBJ2-1; 14 bases fit TRBD2. The CDR3 extends over 15 amino acids. Germline V lookup: CDR1 LNHDA, CDR2 SQIVND (reference sequence). J was trimmed by 9 bases and V by 5 bases; bases with no gene match: 6. The CDR3 DNA reads as TGTGCCAGTAGTCCTGGGACTAGCGGGAGCGTTGAGCAGTTCTTC. It specifies CASSPGTSGSVEQFF.

This clonotype was seen more than once but under ten times. CDR3 amino acids: CASGAGGVPDTQYF. For the CDR3, the DNA is TGTGCCAGCGGAGCGGGTGGGGTGCCAGATACGCAGTATTTT. V usage is TRBV13 and J usage is TRBJ2-3; the D gene is possibly TRBD2 (6 bases). The CDR3 contains 14 residues. The germline gives CDR1 PRHDT, CDR2 FYEKMQ (reference sequence). With 8 bases removed from V and 4 bases from J, the gap between germline ends came to 16 bases.

The V and J genes are TRBV7-8 and TRBJ2-7; D is possibly TRBD2 (5 bases). Per the germline V gene, CDR1 is SGHVS and CDR2 is FQNEAQ. Trimming took 5 bases from V and 8 from J, leaving 13 bases between them. This CDR3 is built from 12 residues. CDR3 nucleotide sequence: TGTGCCAGCAGCATCCTAGCATGGCAGCAGTACTTC. Protein: CASSILAWQQYF.

The rearrangement uses TRBV7-3 and TRBJ2-3; D not resolved. From germline, CDR1 is SGHTA and CDR2 FQGTGA. V was shortened by 5 bases and J by 4 bases, with 10 bases between the two germline ends. This CDR3 is 13 amino acids long. CDR3 loop: CASSQSWSDTQYF. The CDR3 DNA reads as TGTGCCAGCAGCCAAAGCTGGTCAGATACGCAGTATTTT.